A single sample is the source of the 16 T cell receptor beta chains below, sequenced in a study of T cells in Graves' hyperthyroidism and ophthalmopathy. Amplification yielded TCR beta CDR3 regions, with RNA transcripts as the source. First-round RT-PCR with HTBI primers amplified the TCR CDR3 region. TCRdb re-analysed the multiplex PCR reads in MiXCR, keeping a single row per CDR3 protein. The sample has around 520,000 distinct CDR3 sequences, 14% seen once. Sequencing used blood. Receptor source: a woman aged 40 to 49 with Graves' hyperthyroidism.

This clonotype was detected ten times or more. This chain connects TRBV6-1 to TRBJ2-7; 11 positions match TRBD2. Germline V gene sequence: CDR1 MNHNS, CDR2 SASEGT. The CDR3 is 20 residues long. V shed 1 base and J 9 bases; nucleotides not matched to a gene: 23. The CDR3 DNA sequence: TGTGCCAGCAGTGAAGACGACCCGACTAGCGGGGTTACATCGCTGCTGGGGCAGTACTTC. Protein: CASSEDDPTSGVTSLLGQYF.

Concerning this clonotype: This may be a read error: a much more frequent sequence differs by one nucleotide. The chain employs TRBV12-3 or TRBV12-4 and TRBJ2-1; no definite D call. The CDR3 totals 15 residues. The DNA for the CDR3 is TGTGCCAGCAGTTCGAGGATGATCCAAGCCAATAAGCAGTTCTTC. The encoded protein is CASSSRMIQANKQFF.

This clonotype was found many times. The chain couples TRBV6-1 to TRBJ2-5, with D uncertain. This CDR3 has 14 amino acids. Germline V gene sequence: CDR1 MNHNS, CDR2 SASEGT. The V end was cut by 6 bases, the J end by 2 bases, with 13 bases between. CDR3 bases: TGTGCCAGCAGGAGAGGAATCACACAAGAGACCCAGTACTTC. Amino acids: CASRRGITQETQYF.

The rearrangement joins TRBV6-5 to TRBJ2-5; D is ambiguous. CDR1 and CDR2 (germline): MNHEY, SVGAGI. V was trimmed by 0 bases and J by 5 bases, leaving 10 bases between them. The CDR3 runs 14 residues. DNA of the CDR3: TGTGCCAGCAGTTACTCGAAGGGATGGGAGACCCAGTACTTC. Its translation: CASSYSKGWETQYF.

The chain joins TRBV28 to TRBJ1-1, with 8 bases aligning to TRBD1. The CDR3 loop spans 14 amino acids. V shed 6 bases and J 6 bases; nucleotides not matched to a gene: 9. Germline values: CDR1 MDHEN, CDR2 SYDVKM. The CDR3 nucleotides are TGTGCCAGCAGATACACAGGACAGGGCGCTGAAGCTTTCTTT. It codes for CASRYTGQGAEAFF.

This clonotype showed up many times. This chain joins TRBV5-1 and TRBJ2-7; tentative D call: TRBD2 (5 bases). Germline values: CDR1 SGHRS, CDR2 YFSETQ. Trimming removed 4 bases from V and 6 bases from J, with 11 bases in between. This CDR3 is built from 12 residues. The CDR3 region has the DNA TGCGCCAGCAGCAGTGGAGGAGTCGAGCAGTACTTC. It codes for CASSSGGVEQYF.

This chain uses TRBV9 with TRBJ2-1, with no clear D. With 4 bases removed from V and 5 bases from J, the gap between germline ends came to 19 bases. Germline V CDR1 and CDR2: SGDLS, YYNGEE. CDR3 size: 16 residues. CDR3 nucleotide sequence: TGTGCCAGCAGCCCCTTGACGTTTGGAGTTCACAATGAGCAGTTCTTC. Translation gives CASSPLTFGVHNEQFF.

This clonotype was observed at least ten times. The chain joins TRBV10-3 to TRBJ1-1; D call uncertain. The V end lost 4 bases, the J end lost 0 bases, and 9 bases lay between the germline ends. Germline lookup yields CDR1 ENHRY and CDR2 SYGVKD. The CDR3 is 14 amino acids. CDR3 coding DNA: TGTGCCATCAGTGCGGGAGTCGTGAACACTGAAGCTTTCTTT. Translation gives CAISAGVVNTEAFF.

The chain carries TRBV3-1 and TRBJ1-4, with TRBD1 identical over 12 bases. V gave up 4 bases and J gave up 6 bases; unmatched junction bases: 3. This CDR3 spans 15 amino acids. Germline CDR1 and CDR2: LGHDT and YNNKEL (reference sequence). For the CDR3, the DNA is TGTGCCAGCAGCCCAGGGACAGGGGGCGATGAAAAACTGTTTTTT. Its protein is CASSPGTGGDEKLFF.

This clonotype was detected a few times. The chain has TRBV5-1 and TRBJ1-1; D unclear. This CDR3 region has 14 residues. V was trimmed by 1 base and J by 5 bases, leaving 12 bases between them. CDR1 and CDR2 (germline): SGHRS, YFSETQ. DNA for the CDR3: TGCGCCAGCAGCTTGTACTCAGTAGGGACTGAAGCTTTCTTT. Translation: CASSLYSVGTEAFF.

The chain is built from TRBV19 and TRBJ2-1; D remains ambiguous. The CDR3 covers 13 residues. Germline loops: CDR1 LNHDA, CDR2 SQIVND (reference sequence). Between the trimmed V and J ends, which lost 3 bases and 8 bases, there was a span of 11 bases. The CDR3, as DNA: TGTGCCAGTAGTATGTTAAGTGGCGATGAGCAGTTCTTC. This translates into CASSMLSGDEQFF.

This clonotype was seen many times. The V gene is TRBV30, the J gene TRBJ2-1; TRBD2 agrees at 9 bases. Germline values: CDR1 GTSNPN, CDR2 SVGIG (reference sequence). Trimming at V came to 6 bases and at J to 0 bases, leaving 3 bases not matched to a gene. This CDR3 is built from 14 residues. The DNA for the CDR3 is TGTGCCTGCCCGACTAGCGGCTCCTACAATGAGCAGTTCTTC. This encodes CACPTSGSYNEQFF.

In this sample, this clonotype turned up many times. This chain joins TRBV6-6 and TRBJ2-7; the D gene could be TRBD1 or TRBD2 (7 bases each). The CDR3 loop spans 14 amino acids. Deletions cut 2 bases from V and 2 bases from J, with 10 bases between. Germline-derived CDR1 and CDR2 are MNHNY and SVGAGI (reference sequence). CDR3 nucleotides: TGTGCCAGCAGTTACGCAGGGGGGGCCTACGAGCAGTACTTC. Protein product: CASSYAGGAYEQYF.

This clonotype was observed many times. The chain links TRBV11-2 to TRBJ2-3; weak D call: TRBD1 (6 bases). CDR3 length equals 15 residues. Germline V gene lookup returns CDR1 SGHAT and CDR2 FQNNGV. Between the trimmed V and J ends, which lost 4 bases and 3 bases, there was a span of 14 bases. CDR3 sequence: CASSSTGTRTDTQYF. The CDR3 region has the DNA TGTGCCAGCAGCTCCACAGGGACAAGAACAGATACGCAGTATTTT.

The chain joins TRBV9 to TRBJ1-5; D remains unclear. Germline assignment: CDR1 SGDLS and CDR2 YYNGEE. The length of the CDR3 is 14 residues. V was clipped by 4 bases and J by 4 bases, with 12 bases between them. CDR3 region: CASSSEGGNQPQHF. DNA for the CDR3: TGTGCCAGCAGCTCCGAGGGAGGTAATCAGCCCCAGCATTTT.

This clonotype was detected ten times or more. The rearrangement joins TRBV12-3 or TRBV12-4 to TRBJ2-2; TRBD2 matches at 11 bases. CDR3 length: 20 residues. The V gene end was trimmed by 1 base and the J gene end by 5 bases; junction bases not matched to a gene: 15. CDR3 sequence (DNA): TGTGCCAGCAGTTTAGTGCCCGGTAGTAGCGGGAGGGCTAAAACCGGGGAGCTGTTTTTT. Its protein product is CASSLVPGSSGRAKTGELFF.